The clone carrying this T cell receptor beta chain was found a few times. CDR3 length equals 13 residues. V was shortened by 1 base and J by 5 bases, with 9 bases between the two germline ends. Germline V gene lookup returns CDR1 LGHDT and CDR2 YNNKEL (reference sequence). Library preparation (for TCRbeta) was performed with unique molecular identifiers. TCRdb processed the PCR reads anew with MiXCR; each CDR3 protein has one entry. The sample shows about 610,000 distinct CDR3 sequences, 10% of them seen only once. The sample comes from a study of T-cell reconstitution after alpha-beta-depleted transplantation in children.

The source of this sequence is a human donor who donated a stem cell graft to a child with acute myeloid leukemia. Sequencing used PBMCs from the stem cell graft donor, obtained from the stem cell graft. This rearrangement joins TRBV3-1 to TRBJ2-7, with no clear D. The CDR3 coding sequence is TGTGCCAGCAGCCAAGGGAAATGGGACGAGCAGTACTTC. It yields the protein CASSQGKWDEQYF.